This entry is about one T cell receptor (beta chain). The V and J ends lost 1 base and 6 bases respectively, with 16 bases between them. This CDR3 region has 15 residues. CDR1 and CDR2 (germline): SGHRS, YFSETQ. The record originates from a study of cytomegalovirus exposure and HLA in healthy donors. Some clones are missing from TCRdb's copy, which holds only in-frame ones; the method was immunoSEQ multiplex PCR. The table records about 74,000 clones, nearly 95% of them present only once. Sequencing was done on a sample of PBMCs. The TCR comes from a man aged 18 to 29 in good health and CMV-seropositive. The chain is built from TRBV5-1 and TRBJ1-2; the D gene is possibly TRBD1 (6 bases). CDR3 sequence (DNA): TGCGCCAGCAGCTTGATGCGGGGGGCTAGAGATGGCTACACCTTC. The encoded protein is CASSLMRGARDGYTF. The entire variable domain, with the rest obtained from reference TRBV5-1 and TRBJ1-2, is as follows: KAGVTQTPRYLIKTRGQQVTLSCSPISGHRSVSWYQQTPGQGLQFLFEYFSETQRNKGNFPGRFSGRQFSNSRSEMNVSTLELGDSALYLCASSLMRGARDGYTFGSGTRLTVV.